A single sample is the source of the 7 T cell receptor beta chains below, sequenced in a study of OX40 agonist ivuxolimab in advanced cancers. Some clones are missing from TCRdb's copy, which holds only in-frame ones; the method was immunoSEQ multiplex PCR. Among about 73,000 clones listed, about 90% were seen once. Sequenced material: CD4+ or CD8+ T cells sorted from blood, taken in a trial of the OX40 agonist ivuxolimab. These receptor sequences come from an adult with an advanced solid tumor such as melanoma, head and neck, liver or kidney cancer.

This sequence joins TRBV4-1 and TRBJ1-5; D remains unclear. The germline V gene has CDR1 MGHRA and CDR2 YSYEKL. The CDR3 spans 13 residues. Trimming shortened V by 1 base and J by 0 bases, and 1 base separated the two germline ends. DNA of the CDR3: TGCGCCAGCAGCCAAGGTAGCAATCAGCCCCAGCATTTT. Encoded protein: CASSQGSNQPQHF.

The chain couples TRBV18 to TRBJ1-1, with D tentatively TRBD1 (5 bases). The CDR3 length is 15 residues. V dropped 0 bases and J dropped 3 bases, with 11 bases sitting between them. In germline, CDR1 is KGHSH, CDR2 LQKENI. This chain's CDR3 is CASSPPGEGHTEAFF. CDR3 coding DNA: TGTGCCAGCTCACCACCGGGGGAGGGGCACACTGAAGCTTTCTTT.

The chain couples TRBV5-6 to TRBJ2-5, with 7 bases identical to TRBD2. Germline CDR1 SGHDT, CDR2 YYEEEE. Unmatched junction bases numbered 1, after V lost 3 bases and J lost 2 bases. The CDR3 consists of 13 residues. The CDR3 loop is CASSWGGQETQYF. In DNA form, the CDR3 reads TGTGCCAGCAGCTGGGGGGGGCAAGAGACCCAGTACTTC.

The table lists this clone with a count of one. The CDR3 nucleotides are TGTGCCAGCAGCTTGGAACAGATTAATTCACCCCTCCACTTT. Amino acid sequence: CASSLEQINSPLHF. This chain connects TRBV5-4 to TRBJ1-6; no firm D call. The CDR3 runs to 14 residues. Germline CDR1 is SGHNT and CDR2 is YYREEE (reference sequence). V was cut by 0 bases and J by 6 bases, with 7 bases left in between.

The gene calls are TRBV10-1 and TRBJ1-2, with D perhaps TRBD1 (6 bases). Between the trimmed V and J ends, which lost 3 bases and 6 bases, there was a span of 11 bases. Germline assignment: CDR1 WNHNN and CDR2 SYGVQD (reference sequence). CDR3 length: 13 amino acids. The DNA for the CDR3 is TGCGCCAGCAGTGATAGGGACACCGATGGCTACACCTTC. Translating it yields CASSDRDTDGYTF.

V gene TRBV9 combines with J gene TRBJ1-2, with 7 bases aligning to TRBD1. The CDR3 has 12 residues. CDR1 and CDR2 from the germline V gene are SGDLS and YYNGEE. After removal of 4 bases from V and 4 bases from J, the junction contained 1 base not matched to a gene. CDR3 amino acids: CASSPGGYGYTF. CDR3 DNA: TGTGCCAGCAGCCCAGGGGGCTATGGCTACACCTTC.

CDR3 sequence: CASSSTGSQGHGGYTF. The CDR3 DNA reads TGTGCCAGCAGCTCGACAGGGTCCCAGGGCCATGGTGGCTACACCTTC. The rearrangement joins TRBV11-1 to TRBJ1-2; TRBD1 matches at 7 bases. The ends lost 4 bases at V and 7 bases at J; junction bases unmatched: 15. From germline, CDR1 is SGHAT and CDR2 FQDESV (reference sequence). The CDR3 contains 16 residues.